One sample yielded the 30 T cell receptor beta chains listed below, sequenced in a study of blood T cells in healthy people across ages. The use of a sample-barcoded 5' primer and a J-beta primer mix characterized a second PCR of 7 to 11 cycles. MiXCR, run by TCRdb on the 5' RACE reads, gives a single entry per CDR3 protein. The sample has roughly 700,000 distinct CDR3 sequences, 49% seen once. Source material: blood. These receptors originate from a woman in her sixties or seventies in good health.

In this sample, this clonotype turned up a few times. The chain is built from TRBV4-2 and TRBJ2-5, with 16 nucleotides matching TRBD2. Germline CDR1 is LGHNA and CDR2 is YNFKEQ. The CDR3 is 17 residues long. V dropped 2 bases and J dropped 11; count of bases not matched to a gene: 11. In nucleotides, the CDR3 is TGTGCCAGCAGCCAATCTACCGGGACTAGCGGGAGGGATGAGCAGTACTTC. Its protein is CASSQSTGTSGRDEQYF.

The rearrangement uses TRBV10-3 and TRBJ2-3; no clear D gene. V was shortened by 4 bases and J by 4 bases, with 12 bases between the two germline ends. The germline V gene encodes CDR1 ENHRY and CDR2 SYGVKD. The CDR3 sequence is 14 residues long. The CDR3 protein is CAISGSPASDTQYF. The CDR3 nucleotides read TGTGCCATCAGTGGGAGCCCTGCGTCAGATACGCAGTATTTT.

This clonotype occurred a few times. DNA of the CDR3: TGCAGTGCTAGAGAGGCGGCCCATCTAGTGTACTTC. Protein: CSAREAAHLVYF. The chain joins TRBV20-1 to TRBJ2-7; D ambiguous. The CDR3 has 12 residues. V dropped 0 bases and J dropped 12 bases, with 15 bases sitting between them. From germline, CDR1 is DFQATT and CDR2 SNEGSKA (reference sequence).

This chain uses TRBV7-2 with TRBJ2-7, with D unresolved. The J call is in doubt because the DNA end fits TRBJ2-5 better. The CDR3 consists of 13 residues. Germline V gene data show CDR1 as SGHTA and CDR2 as FQGNSA. CDR3 residues: CASSSGFRETQYF. Here the CDR3 DNA reads TGTGCCAGCAGCTCAGGTTTCAGGGAGACCCAGTACTTC.

This clonotype was detected once. The J gene is TRBJ1-5, the V gene TRBV20-1; 7 bases are a match to TRBD1. CDR3 length: 16 residues. Germline lookup yields CDR1 DFQATT and CDR2 SNEGSKA (reference sequence). V was pared by 0 bases and J by 3 bases, with 8 bases of the junction left unmatched. The CDR3 loop is CSARDGADRTNQPQHF. The DNA of the CDR3 is TGCAGTGCTAGAGATGGAGCGGACAGGACCAATCAGCCCCAGCATTTT.

The J gene is TRBJ2-1, the V gene TRBV6-2 or TRBV6-3; 8 nucleotides line up with TRBD1. The closer fit of TRBJ2-7 to the DNA end suggests the J call may be wrong. Germline V gene data show CDR1 as MNHEY and CDR2 as SVGEGT. The CDR3 contains 17 residues. The CDR3 region is CASSPRTGTSSYNEQYF. CDR3 in DNA: TGTGCCAGCAGCCCTCGGACAGGGACAAGCTCCTACAATGAGCAGTACTTC.

This chain joins TRBV3-1 and TRBJ2-7; TRBD2 aligns across 11 bases. The J call may be mistaken, given a closer DNA end match to TRBJ2-5. Germline assignment: CDR1 LGHDT and CDR2 YNNKEL (reference sequence). The CDR3 has 17 amino acids. CDR3 region: CASSQGGTSGNKETQYF. The CDR3 coding sequence is TGTGCCAGCAGCCAGGGCGGGACTAGCGGAAACAAAGAGACCCAGTACTTC.

The V call is TRBV28, the J call TRBJ2-4, with D unresolved. The CDR3 sequence is 12 residues long. V lost 3 bases and J lost 6, with 6 bases in between. Germline V gene sequence: CDR1 MDHEN, CDR2 SYDVKM. DNA of the CDR3: TGTGCCAGCAGTTTGAGGTTAAACATTCAGTACTTC. Protein product: CASSLRLNIQYF. The complete variable domain, with remaining parts taken from reference TRBV28 and TRBJ2-4, reads DVKVTQSSRYLVKRTGEKVFLECVQDMDHENMFWYRQDPGLGLRLIYFSYDVKMKEKGDIPEGYSVSREKKERFSLILESASTNQTSMYLCASSLRLNIQYFGAGTRLSVL.

The J gene is TRBJ2-5, the V gene TRBV10-3, with TRBD1 identical over 10 bases. The DNA end is a closer match to TRBJ2-7, so the J assignment may be wrong. CDR1 and CDR2 from the germline V gene are ENHRY and SYGVKD. This CDR3 region has 15 residues. The CDR3 loop is CAISEPGQGVYEQYF. The DNA for the CDR3 is TGTGCCATCTCCGAACCCGGACAGGGGGTCTACGAGCAGTACTTC.

CDR3 DNA sequence: TGCGCCAGCAGCCAAAGTGGCTCTGGGGCCAACGTCCTGACTTTC. It translates to CASSQSGSGANVLTF. This chain connects TRBV4-1 to TRBJ2-6; D call uncertain. Trimming pared 2 bases from V and 0 bases from J, leaving 5 bases between. CDR3 length equals 15 residues. Germline V gene data show CDR1 as MGHRA and CDR2 as YSYEKL.

This clonotype has at least ten counts. The chain employs TRBV20-1 and TRBJ2-1; D tentatively fits TRBD1 or TRBD2 (5 bases each). The CDR3 runs to 18 residues. V shed 2 bases and J shed 3 bases, with 23 bases lying between them. The germline V gene has CDR1 DFQATT and CDR2 SNEGSKA (reference sequence). The CDR3 nucleotides are TGCAGTGCTAGATTTTTAGGGGAGTGGAGAGGGCTCTACAATGAGCAGTTCTTC. Protein product: CSARFLGEWRGLYNEQFF.

The V and J genes are TRBV6-2 or TRBV6-3 and TRBJ2-3; D is ambiguous. Germline V gene sequence: CDR1 MNHEY, CDR2 SVGEGT. The CDR3 totals 13 residues. The V gene lost 8 bases and the J gene lost 1 base, with 10 bases spanning the gap. The CDR3 bases are TGTGCCAGCGGTGACTCAGGCACAGATACGCAGTATTTT. It yields the protein CASGDSGTDTQYF.

J is TRBJ2-5 and V is TRBV28, with TRBD1 identical over 7 bases. V lost 7 bases and J lost 5; bases outside the gene matches: 13. The CDR3 runs to 15 residues. Per germline, CDR1 MDHEN and CDR2 SYDVKM. The CDR3 DNA sequence: TGTGCCAGCAAAGTTTCGACAGGGATGAGGGAGACCCAGTACTTC. Translating it yields CASKVSTGMRETQYF.

The chain carries TRBV4-1 and TRBJ2-1; possibly TRBD2 for D (5 bases). The ends were cut back, 1 base at V and 7 bases at J, with 14 bases in the middle. The CDR3 is 15 residues long. CDR1 and CDR2 (germline): MGHRA, YSYEKL. The CDR3 region is CASSQAGSRSNEQFF. The CDR3 bases are TGCGCCAGCAGCCAAGCGGGGAGTAGATCTAATGAGCAGTTCTTC.

V and J are TRBV4-3 and TRBJ2-1; D is uncertain. V lost 5 bases, J lost 3 bases, and 20 bases lay in between. The CDR3 runs 17 residues. Germline V lookup: CDR1 LGHNA, CDR2 YSLEER. CDR3 amino acids: CASSILLSGQGYNEQFF. The CDR3 DNA follows: TGCGCCAGCAGCATTCTCCTCTCGGGCCAAGGCTACAATGAGCAGTTCTTC.

In this sample, this clonotype turned up a few times. This sequence joins TRBV7-9 and TRBJ2-1; 9 nucleotides match TRBD2. The V and J ends lost 5 bases and 6 bases, in that order; junction bases with no gene match: 2. Germline CDR1 is SEHNR and CDR2 is FQNEAQ (reference sequence). This CDR3 has 13 residues. The CDR3 bases are TGTGCCAGCAGCACGGGACTAGCCAATGAGCAGTTCTTC. As protein: CASSTGLANEQFF.

By share, this clonotype counts as medium-sized. The gene calls are TRBV29-1 and TRBJ2-1; tentative D call: TRBD1 (6 bases). Trimming pared 7 bases from V and 8 bases from J, leaving 21 bases between. This CDR3 has 14 residues. CDR1 is SQVTM, CDR2 ANQGSEA, per germline. CDR3 bases: TGCAGCGCTGCGCGCCGACAGGAAAGGGATGAGCAGTTCTTC. This encodes CSAARRQERDEQFF.

In its sample, this clonotype was seen many times. The rearrangement joins TRBV4-3 to TRBJ2-3, with 7 positions matching TRBD1. CDR3 length equals 14 residues. V was pared by 2 bases and J by 7 bases, with 6 bases of the junction left unmatched. Germline V gene sequence: CDR1 LGHNA, CDR2 YSLEER. For the CDR3, the DNA is TGCGCCAGCAGCCAACCGTCACAGGGGTATACGCAGTATTTT. It codes for CASSQPSQGYTQYF.

This clonotype was detected only once. The chain is built from TRBV11-2 and TRBJ2-1; 7 nucleotides match TRBD1. This CDR3 has 15 residues. The germline gives CDR1 SGHAT, CDR2 FQNNGV. With 5 bases clipped from V and 5 bases from J, the junction kept 9 bases outside the gene matches. The CDR3 DNA is TGTGCCAGCAGCCCCGACGGGACAGTCAACAATGAGCAGTTCTTC. It encodes CASSPDGTVNNEQFF. The whole variable domain, remainder taken from reference TRBV11-2 and TRBJ2-1, is EAGVAQSPRYKIIEKRQSVAFWCNPISGHATLYWYQQILGQGPKLLIQFQNNGVVDDSQLPKDRFSAERLKGVDSTLKIQPAKLEDSAVYLCASSPDGTVNNEQFFGPGTRLTVL.

The table lists this clonotype with a few counts. J is TRBJ2-7 and V is TRBV18; 8 bases map to TRBD1. The V segment lost 8 bases and the J segment 1 base; nucleotides outside the gene matches: 4. There are 13 residues in the CDR3. The V gene's germline CDR1 is KGHSH and CDR2 LQKENI. The CDR3 here is CASAGQESYEQYF. DNA for the CDR3: TGTGCCAGCGCGGGACAGGAATCCTACGAGCAGTACTTC. The whole variable domain, filled in from reference TRBV18 and TRBJ2-7, reads NAGVMQNPRHLVRRRGQEARLRCSPMKGHSHVYWYRQLPEEGLKFMVYLQKENIIDESGMPKERFSAEFPKEGPSILRIQQVVRGDSAAYFCASAGQESYEQYFGPGTRLTVT.

Only one count was recorded for this clonotype. The chain is built from TRBV29-1 and TRBJ2-6, with 9 nucleotides matching TRBD1. V lost 7 bases and J lost 2; bases outside the gene matches: 6. Germline CDR1 is SQVTM and CDR2 is ANQGSEA. The CDR3 has 15 amino acids. CDR3 sequence reads: CSASDRGTGANVLTF. CDR3 sequence (DNA): TGCAGCGCCTCGGACAGGGGAACTGGGGCCAACGTCCTGACTTTC.

The chain has TRBV20-1 and TRBJ2-4, with D tentatively TRBD1 or TRBD2 (5 bases each). TRBJ2-5 explains the end of the DNA better; the J call may be wrong. Germline V lookup: CDR1 DFQATT, CDR2 SNEGSKA (reference sequence). The CDR3 contains 12 residues. The CDR3 protein is CSARWGCETQYF. The CDR3 coding sequence is TGCAGTGCTAGGTGGGGGTGTGAGACCCAGTACTTC.

The rearrangement joins TRBV5-1 to TRBJ2-7; 11 bases match TRBD2. Germline CDR1 and CDR2: SGHRS and YFSETQ. This CDR3 is built from 16 residues. Trimming removed 3 bases from V and 2 bases from J; junction bases left unmatched: 7. In DNA, the CDR3 is TGCGCCAGCAGCTACTCGACTAGCGGGGCTCCCTACGAGCAGTACTTC. Its protein is CASSYSTSGAPYEQYF.

This clonotype was counted only a few times. The chain couples TRBV29-1 to TRBJ1-2; possible D gene TRBD1, 5 bases. In germline, CDR1 is SQVTM, CDR2 ANQGSEA. The V end lost 6 bases, the J end lost 2 bases, and 16 bases lay between the germline ends. The CDR3 is 14 amino acids. In nucleotides, the CDR3 is TGCAGCGTAGCCTCGGGGACGGCGAACTATGGCTACACCTTC. This translates into CSVASGTANYGYTF.

The chain has TRBV7-2 and TRBJ2-1, with unresolved D. This CDR3 region has 14 residues. The germline V and J ends were trimmed by 5 bases and 4 bases, with 12 bases remaining between them. The V gene's germline CDR1 is SGHTA and CDR2 FQGNSA. CDR3 residues: CASSPDAVYNEQFF. The CDR3 coding sequence is TGTGCCAGCAGCCCAGATGCAGTTTACAATGAGCAGTTCTTC.

The rearrangement links TRBV20-1 to TRBJ2-7; 7 bases are shared with TRBD2. The CDR3 is 14 residues long. Germline V lookup: CDR1 DFQATT, CDR2 SNEGSKA (reference sequence). V was clipped by 0 bases and J by 3 bases; unmatched bases: 5. The CDR3 reads CSARDGGGLYEQYF. CDR3 nucleotides: TGCAGTGCTAGAGATGGGGGAGGGCTCTACGAGCAGTACTTC.

The rearrangement joins TRBV6-2 or TRBV6-3 to TRBJ2-6; D may be TRBD2 (5 bases). CDR1 is MNHEY, CDR2 SVGEGT, per germline. This CDR3 is built from 13 residues. V lost 6 bases and J 2 bases, leaving 5 bases between the germline ends. CDR3: CASRRAGANVLTF. The CDR3 DNA follows: TGTGCCAGCAGGAGGGCTGGGGCCAACGTCCTGACTTTC.

This clonotype turned up a few times. This chain joins TRBV20-1 and TRBJ2-1; TRBD2 matches at 9 bases. V was pared by 0 bases and J by 6 bases, with 9 bases of the junction left unmatched. Germline V gene data show CDR1 as DFQATT and CDR2 as SNEGSKA (reference sequence). This CDR3 has 16 amino acids. CDR3 sequence: CSARDNSGRTGNEQFF. The CDR3 nucleotides are TGCAGTGCTAGAGATAACAGCGGGAGGACCGGCAATGAGCAGTTCTTC.

This clonotype has a handful of counts. The chain employs TRBV12-3 or TRBV12-4 and TRBJ2-3; 12 nucleotides agree with TRBD2. V gave up 6 bases and J gave up 3 bases; unmatched junction bases: 4. CDR3 length: 15 residues. The CDR3 nucleotides read TGTGCCAGCAGGGTGACTAGCGGGAGTACAGATACGCAGTATTTT. This encodes CASRVTSGSTDTQYF.

The chain recombines TRBV24-1 with TRBJ2-1, with D maybe TRBD1 (6 bases). V dropped 4 bases and J dropped 0 bases, with 15 bases sitting between them. The CDR3 is made up of 17 amino acids. Germline V gene data show CDR1 as KGHDR and CDR2 as SFDVKD. The CDR3 loop is CATSDSGTPNSYNEQFF. CDR3 DNA sequence: TGTGCCACCAGTGACTCTGGGACACCTAACTCCTACAATGAGCAGTTCTTC.